This passage covers 9 T cell receptor beta chains from one sample sequenced in a study of blood T cell repertoires in COVID-19. Only in-frame clones appear in the TCRdb table, and some are missing; sequencing was by immunoSEQ multiplex PCR. The sample lists 20,000 to 25,000 clones, about 88% occurring once. The specimen sequenced was peripheral blood. The receptors shown here come from a human donor with acute or convalescent COVID-19. The donor label of this sample is uncertain.

The gene calls are TRBV5-5 and TRBJ2-2; 7 bases are a match to TRBD2. Germline trimming cut 3 bases from V and 2 bases from J; bases unmatched to any gene: 4. The length of the CDR3 is 15 residues. In germline, CDR1 is SGHKS, CDR2 YYEKEE (reference sequence). For the CDR3, the DNA is TGTGCCAGCAGCTATGCGGGAGAAAACACCGGGGAGCTGTTTTTT. It yields the protein CASSYAGENTGELFF.

This sequence joins TRBV6-5 and TRBJ2-7, with 8 bases lining up with TRBD1. J was trimmed by 5 bases and V by 6 bases; bases with no gene match: 12. The germline V gene encodes CDR1 MNHEY and CDR2 SVGAGI. The CDR3 covers 15 residues. CDR3 loop: CASSDSGQGSHEQYF. The CDR3 DNA sequence: TGTGCCAGCAGCGATTCTGGACAGGGTTCCCACGAGCAGTACTTC.

The chain recombines TRBV7-2 with TRBJ1-2, with D tentatively TRBD1 (5 bases). Trimming pared 5 bases from V and 1 base from J, leaving 17 bases between. There are 16 residues in the CDR3. CDR1 and CDR2 (germline): SGHTA, FQGNSA. This chain's CDR3 is CASSPTSGRVNYGYTF. The CDR3 bases are TGTGCCAGCAGCCCTACCTCAGGGAGGGTTAACTATGGCTACACCTTC.

V usage is TRBV27 and J usage is TRBJ2-3, with 8 bases fitting TRBD2. The CDR3 runs 15 residues. CDR1 and CDR2 (germline): MNHEY, SMNVEV (reference sequence). The V gene end was trimmed by 6 bases and the J gene end by 8 bases; junction bases not matched to a gene: 13. In nucleotides, the CDR3 is TGTGCCAGCAGCCCCCGTCGTGCGGGAGGAAGTACGCAGTATTTT. This sequence encodes CASSPRRAGGSTQYF.

The CDR3 coding sequence is TGTGCCAGCAGTTACTCGGTTAGCGGGGGGAGGAATGAGCAGTTCTTC. Translated: CASSYSVSGGRNEQFF. The chain is built from TRBV6-5 and TRBJ2-1, with 10 bases identical to TRBD2. The germline V gene has CDR1 MNHEY and CDR2 SVGAGI. This CDR3 comprises 16 residues. After removal of 0 bases from V and 7 bases from J, the junction contained 6 bases not matched to a gene.

This clone was observed a few times. The V call is TRBV9, the J call TRBJ1-5; D remains unclear. V dropped 3 bases and J dropped 1 base, with 11 bases sitting between them. Germline CDR1 and CDR2: SGDLS and YYNGEE. The CDR3 covers 15 residues. CDR3 protein: CASSEQADSNQPQHF. Written as DNA, the CDR3 is TGTGCCAGCAGCGAGCAGGCAGACAGCAATCAGCCCCAGCATTTT. Filled out from reference TRBV9 and TRBJ1-5, the complete variable domain reads DSGVTQTPKHLITATGQRVTLRCSPRSGDLSVYWYQQSLDQGLQFLIQYYNGEERAKGNILERFSAQQFPDLHSELNLSSLELGDSALYFCASSEQADSNQPQHFGDGTRLSIL.

The chain has TRBV11-2 and TRBJ2-7; possible D gene TRBD2, 6 bases. Germline V gene data show CDR1 as SGHAT and CDR2 as FQNNGV. The CDR3 length is 14 residues. Trimming cost V 5 bases and J 2 bases, with 13 bases left between them. This CDR3 is CASSPGTSTYEQYF. The CDR3 DNA sequence: TGTGCCAGCAGCCCCGGGACTTCCACCTACGAGCAGTACTTC.

The rearrangement joins TRBV5-8 to TRBJ1-1, with D possibly matching TRBD1 (6 bases). Between the trimmed V and J ends, which lost 3 bases and 1 base, there was a span of 10 bases. The CDR3 consists of 14 residues. Germline assignment: CDR1 SGHTS and CDR2 YDEGEE. The CDR3 DNA sequence: TGTGCCAGCAGCTCACTGACAGGGAACACTGAAGCTTTCTTT. Protein product: CASSSLTGNTEAFF.

This chain joins TRBV6-5 and TRBJ1-5; D may be TRBD1 (5 bases). This CDR3 spans 14 amino acids. Germline values: CDR1 MNHEY, CDR2 SVGAGI. V lost 6 bases and J lost 6, with 15 bases in between. The CDR3 coding sequence is TGTGCCAGCAGCCCGGCGGGGGATGGTCAGCCCCAGCATTTT. Protein: CASSPAGDGQPQHF.